This TCR beta chain is drawn from a study of T cell repertoires in cytomegalovirus infection. The trim removed 5 bases at V and 6 bases at J, leaving 10 bases unmatched. Germline CDR1 and CDR2: SQVTM and ANQGSEA. This CDR3 spans 14 amino acids. TCRdb ran MiXCR on the reads and lists one entry per CDR3 protein. The sample has some 700,000 distinct CDR3 sequences, 35% to 45% seen once. The clonotype originates from a human donor in good health (CMV status not recorded). Some clones in this sample may be carry-over from other donors' samples. Sample: PBMCs. V usage is TRBV29-1 and J usage is TRBJ2-1, with 7 bases matching TRBD1. The DNA for the CDR3 is TGCAGCGTTACTGGGAGCCGGGACAGCAATGAGCAGTTCTTC. Its protein product is CSVTGSRDSNEQFF.